Following are 20 T cell receptor beta chains from one sample sequenced in a study of cytomegalovirus exposure and HLA in healthy donors (dated by TCRdb to between 2016 and 2019). Libraries came from the immunoSEQ multiplex PCR assay. A mixture of 60 forward primers for TCR Vbeta segments and 13 reverse primers for TCR Jbeta segments was used in the multiplex PCR. The immuneACCESS repertoire file appears here via TCRdb, limited to in-frame rearrangements. These files lack a portion of the clones; in checked studies, under half of the deficit traces to unresolved V genes, and the cause of the others is not known. For this sample there are tens of thousands of clones; 68% appear just once. Jointly, the top ten make up 9.5% to 12% of the sample. The sample consisted of PBMCs. These receptors all come from a woman aged 25 to 39 in good health and CMV-seronegative.

The table lists this clone with a few counts. The rearrangement joins TRBV5-4 to TRBJ1-1, with D tentatively TRBD1 (5 bases). CDR1 SGHNT and CDR2 YYREEE come from the germline V gene (reference sequence). Trimming removed 3 bases from V and 0 bases from J, with 12 bases in between. The CDR3 sequence is 15 residues long. CDR3 DNA sequence: TGTGCCAGCAGCTCTGGTGACAGATTGAACACTGAAGCTTTCTTT. It codes for CASSSGDRLNTEAFF.

CDR3 nucleotides: TGTGCCAGCAGGCTCGCGGGCTCGGTTCAAGAGACCCAGTACTTC. Translation: CASRLAGSVQETQYF. V gene TRBV28 combines with J gene TRBJ2-5, with D perhaps matching TRBD2 (5 bases). CDR3 length equals 15 residues. CDR1 MDHEN and CDR2 SYDVKM come from the germline V gene. V was shortened by 6 bases and J by 2 bases, with 16 bases between the two germline ends.

J is TRBJ1-4 and V is TRBV30; D remains ambiguous. Trimming cost V 5 bases and J 0 bases, with 10 bases left between them. The CDR3 spans 14 residues. Germline values: CDR1 GTSNPN, CDR2 SVGIG (reference sequence). CDR3 bases: TGTGCCTGGGGCCCCACCACAACTAATGAAAAACTGTTTTTT. Translation: CAWGPTTTNEKLFF.

The CDR3 sequence: CAWSRGLQPQHF. For the CDR3, the DNA is TGTGCCTGGAGTAGGGGGCTACAGCCCCAGCATTTT. The J gene is TRBJ1-5, the V gene TRBV30, with 7 bases aligning to TRBD1. CDR1 and CDR2 (germline): GTSNPN, SVGIG (reference sequence). The V and J ends lost 2 bases and 7 bases, in that order; junction bases with no gene match: 2. The length of the CDR3 is 12 residues.

The genes are TRBV2 and TRBJ1-5, with a weak D call TRBD1 (5 bases). Germline CDR1 SNHLY, CDR2 FYNNEI. Trimming removed 5 bases from V and 5 bases from J, with 10 bases in between. CDR3 length: 13 residues. Here the CDR3 DNA reads TGTGCCAGCAGTATATGGGGGGATCAGCCCCAGCATTTT. Translating gives CASSIWGDQPQHF.

This clone appeared a few times. This sequence joins TRBV5-1 and TRBJ2-7; TRBD2 might be the D (6 bases). Trimming removed 2 bases at V and 0 bases at J, with 9 bases between. Looked up from germline, CDR1 is SGHRS and CDR2 is YFSETQ. This CDR3 spans 14 amino acids. CDR3: CASSFGGPSYEQYF. CDR3 nucleotides: TGCGCCAGCAGCTTCGGGGGACCCTCCTACGAGCAGTACTTC. Full variable domain (missing parts from reference TRBV5-1 and TRBJ2-7): KAGVTQTPRYLIKTRGQQVTLSCSPISGHRSVSWYQQTPGQGLQFLFEYFSETQRNKGNFPGRFSGRQFSNSRSEMNVSTLELGDSALYLCASSFGGPSYEQYFGPGTRLTVT.

This clone occurred a few times. The rearrangement links TRBV10-2 to TRBJ1-3; D call uncertain. V was trimmed by 0 bases and J by 8 bases, leaving 11 bases between them. The germline CDR1 and CDR2 sequences are WSHSY and SAAADI. CDR3 length: 14 amino acids. CDR3 DNA: TGCGCCAGCAGTGAGTCTAGGCGGAAGGACACCATATATTTT. Translating it yields CASSESRRKDTIYF.

This clone has just one count. This sequence joins TRBV5-4 and TRBJ1-1; TRBD1 agrees at 7 bases. There are 15 residues in the CDR3. The trim removed 2 bases at V and 6 bases at J, leaving 10 bases unmatched. Germline-derived CDR1 and CDR2 are SGHNT and YYREEE (reference sequence). CDR3 coding DNA: TGTGCCAGCAGCTTTAGACAGGGCAGGGTCCCTGAAGCTTTCTTT. It specifies CASSFRQGRVPEAFF.

This chain links TRBV29-1 with TRBJ1-5; 9 nucleotides match TRBD1. The CDR3 covers 14 residues. The germline V gene has CDR1 SQVTM and CDR2 ANQGSEA. V dropped 4 bases and J dropped 4; count of bases not matched to a gene: 5. CDR3 coding DNA: TGCAGCGTTGCCCACGGGACAGGGAATCAGCCCCAGCATTTT. Translation gives CSVAHGTGNQPQHF.

This clone has only a few counts. The chain is built from TRBV28 and TRBJ2-7; 10 positions agree with TRBD2. The CDR3 runs 14 residues. The germline V gene has CDR1 MDHEN and CDR2 SYDVKM. V lost 5 bases and J lost 2; bases outside the gene matches: 3. CDR3 DNA: TGTGCCAGCAGTGAAGGACTAGCGGCCTACGAGCAGTACTTC. It encodes CASSEGLAAYEQYF.

V and J are TRBV5-5 and TRBJ1-5; D not resolved. CDR1 and CDR2 (germline): SGHKS, YYEKEE (reference sequence). The CDR3 contains 15 residues. V was trimmed by 2 bases and J by 7 bases, leaving 16 bases between them. The CDR3 sequence: CASSFFPPNNQPQHF. The CDR3 DNA sequence: TGTGCCAGCAGCTTTTTCCCCCCAAACAACCAGCCCCAGCATTTT. The variable domain in full, completed from reference TRBV5-5 and TRBJ1-5, reads DAGVTQSPTHLIKTRGQQVTLRCSPISGHKSVSWYQQVLGQGPQFIFQYYEKEERGRGNFPDRFSARQFPNYSSELNVNALLLGDSALYLCASSFFPPNNQPQHFGDGTRLSIL.

The CDR3 protein is CASGNSGANVLTF. CDR3 nucleotide sequence: TGTGCTAGTGGCAACTCTGGGGCCAACGTCCTGACTTTC. The chain couples TRBV12-5 to TRBJ2-6; D not certain. This CDR3 has 13 residues. Germline loops: CDR1 LGHNT, CDR2 FRNRAP. The V and J ends lost 6 bases and 0 bases respectively, with 3 bases between them.

This clone was found once. The chain combines TRBV5-8 with TRBJ2-2; 10 bases map to TRBD1. Germline V CDR1 and CDR2: SGHTS, YDEGEE. The CDR3 is made up of 16 amino acids. Trimming cost V 5 bases and J 3 bases; bases outside gene matches: 7. CDR3 amino acids: CASRRGQGLYTGELFF. For the CDR3, the DNA is TGTGCCAGCAGGAGGGGACAGGGGCTTTACACCGGGGAGCTGTTTTTT.

This clone was seen a handful of times. The J gene is TRBJ1-2, the V gene TRBV15; D is undetermined. The length of the CDR3 is 12 residues. V lost 3 bases to trimming and J lost 5 bases, with 7 bases between them. Looked up from germline, CDR1 is LNHNV and CDR2 is YYDKDF (reference sequence). CDR3 sequence reads: CATSRPSYGYTF. The CDR3 nucleotides read TGTGCCACCAGCAGGCCCAGTTATGGCTACACCTTC.

This clone has only one observation. This chain joins TRBV2 and TRBJ2-7; 10 bases line up with TRBD1. J was trimmed by 3 bases and V by 6 bases; bases with no gene match: 5. CDR1 and CDR2 from the germline V gene are SNHLY and FYNNEI. There are 14 residues in the CDR3. CDR3 bases: TGTGCCAGCAGCCGGGGACAGGGGTACTACGAGCAGTACTTC. Amino acid sequence: CASSRGQGYYEQYF.

This chain links TRBV2 with TRBJ2-7, with D uncertain. Looked up from germline, CDR1 is SNHLY and CDR2 is FYNNEI. The CDR3 length is 15 residues. The V end was cut by 1 base, the J end by 7 bases, with 17 bases between. The CDR3 sequence: CASSEVPLGVREQYF. In nucleotides, the CDR3 is TGTGCCAGCAGTGAAGTACCCCTAGGTGTACGGGAGCAGTACTTC.

The chain carries TRBV10-3 and TRBJ2-7; 10 positions agree with TRBD1. Germline CDR1 ENHRY, CDR2 SYGVKD. This CDR3 comprises 14 residues. After removal of 4 bases from V and 3 bases from J, the junction contained 3 bases not matched to a gene. The CDR3 DNA follows: TGTGCCATCAGTGGGGACAGGGGATACTACGAGCAGTACTTC. Its protein is CAISGDRGYYEQYF.

This clone occurred many times. The V and J genes are TRBV12-5 and TRBJ1-1; the D gene is possibly TRBD1 (6 bases). Trimming removed 8 bases at V and 7 bases at J, with 14 bases between. CDR3 size: 12 residues. Germline V CDR1 and CDR2: LGHNT, FRNRAP. The CDR3 DNA reads TGTGCTAGTCTAGGGGGGGCCGATGAAGCTTTCTTT. Residues: CASLGGADEAFF.

The V call is TRBV6-1, the J call TRBJ1-5; weak D call: TRBD1 (6 bases). In germline, CDR1 is MNHNS, CDR2 SASEGT. The CDR3 is made up of 14 amino acids. V shed 9 bases and J shed 3 bases, with 15 bases lying between them. CDR3 in DNA: TGTGCCAGTATTGGCACAGGGACCAATCAGCCCCAGCATTTT. Residues: CASIGTGTNQPQHF.

The chain is built from TRBV7-9 and TRBJ2-7; TRBD2 matches 9 bases. CDR1 is SEHNR, CDR2 FQNEAQ, per germline (reference sequence). The trim removed 5 bases at V and 7 bases at J, leaving 9 bases unmatched. The CDR3 spans 14 residues. The CDR3 DNA sequence: TGTGCCAGCAGCGGGAGCGGGGGGACGAAAGAGCAGTACTTC. Translation gives CASSGSGGTKEQYF.